This is a list of T cell receptor beta chains from one sample in a study of cytomegalovirus exposure and HLA in healthy donors. Data came from immunoSEQ multiplex PCR; TCRdb stores just in-frame clones and leaves some out. The data contain roughly 100,000 clones, roughly 80% of them singletons. Sequenced sample: PBMCs. These receptors all come from a young man in good health and CMV-seropositive. CDR3s include the opening cysteine and the closing phenylalanine or tryptophan. The order of the fields is CDR3 length, V gene, J gene, clone size, CDR3 protein. Where a row states a size, it is once, few, many or the class of an expanded clone; other rows omit it.

cdr3_length: 17
v_call: TRBV28
j_call: TRBJ2-2
clone_size: few
cdr3_aa: CASSISSGLSNTGELFF

cdr3_length: 15
v_call: TRBV19
j_call: TRBJ1-5
clone_size: -
cdr3_aa: CASSIPGIGNQPQHF

cdr3_length: 14
v_call: TRBV7-9
j_call: TRBJ1-1
clone_size: -
cdr3_aa: CASSEPTLDTEAFF

cdr3_length: 14
v_call: TRBV5-1
j_call: TRBJ1-6
clone_size: few
cdr3_aa: CASSRETGASPLHF

cdr3_length: 16
v_call: TRBV5-5
j_call: TRBJ2-7
clone_size: once
cdr3_aa: CASSLSLAGGNYEQYF

cdr3_length: 15
v_call: TRBV6-1
j_call: TRBJ2-7
clone_size: -
cdr3_aa: CASSELVGTAFGQYF

cdr3_length: 15
v_call: TRBV7-9
j_call: TRBJ1-5
clone_size: -
cdr3_aa: CASSFAGGTNQPQHF

cdr3_length: 15
v_call: TRBV28
j_call: TRBJ1-3
clone_size: -
cdr3_aa: CASRDSGTFGNTIYF

cdr3_length: 14
v_call: TRBV23-1
j_call: TRBJ2-5
clone_size: -
cdr3_aa: CASLRQGAQETQYF

cdr3_length: 17
v_call: TRBV4-1
j_call: TRBJ1-2
clone_size: -
cdr3_aa: CASSQDQGPWGLDGYTF

cdr3_length: 14
v_call: TRBV14
j_call: TRBJ2-5
clone_size: -
cdr3_aa: CASSHRGGRETQYF

cdr3_length: 14
v_call: TRBV5-1
j_call: TRBJ1-3
clone_size: -
cdr3_aa: CASSPTASGNTIYF

cdr3_length: 19
v_call: TRBV7-8
j_call: TRBJ2-6
clone_size: -
cdr3_aa: CASSLAWGRGLAGANVLTF

cdr3_length: 16
v_call: TRBV19
j_call: TRBJ2-3
clone_size: -
cdr3_aa: CASSTPGQERTDTQYF

cdr3_length: 15
v_call: TRBV29-1
j_call: TRBJ2-1
clone_size: -
cdr3_aa: CSVEDRGRDLNEQFF

cdr3_length: 15
v_call: TRBV7-2
j_call: TRBJ2-1
clone_size: -
cdr3_aa: CASSLEAGGSHEQFF

cdr3_length: 15
v_call: TRBV18
j_call: TRBJ2-5
clone_size: -
cdr3_aa: CASSPGTGARETQYF

cdr3_length: 16
v_call: TRBV4-1
j_call: TRBJ1-3
clone_size: -
cdr3_aa: CASSQVRGDSGNTIYF

cdr3_length: 15
v_call: TRBV28
j_call: TRBJ1-3
clone_size: -
cdr3_aa: CASSHAGQTGNTIYF

cdr3_length: 11
v_call: TRBV28
j_call: TRBJ1-1
clone_size: -
cdr3_aa: CASGQWTEAFF

cdr3_length: 14
v_call: TRBV27
j_call: TRBJ1-1
clone_size: -
cdr3_aa: CASNWGQGNTEAFF

cdr3_length: 14
v_call: TRBV4-3
j_call: TRBJ1-2
clone_size: -
cdr3_aa: CASSQGDRMYGYTF

cdr3_length: 15
v_call: TRBV6-1
j_call: TRBJ2-2
clone_size: once
cdr3_aa: CASSEAAGFGGELFF

cdr3_length: 15
v_call: TRBV6-1
j_call: TRBJ2-1
clone_size: once
cdr3_aa: CASSEQGKSYNEQFF

cdr3_length: 14
v_call: TRBV19
j_call: TRBJ2-2
clone_size: -
cdr3_aa: CASKEGARFRELFF

cdr3_length: 14
v_call: TRBV7-2
j_call: TRBJ2-3
clone_size: -
cdr3_aa: CASSFGRVTDTQYF

cdr3_length: 13
v_call: TRBV30
j_call: TRBJ1-2
clone_size: -
cdr3_aa: CAWSEGGMYGYTF

cdr3_length: 14
v_call: TRBV2
j_call: TRBJ1-1
clone_size: -
cdr3_aa: CASSIQGWGTEAFF

cdr3_length: 17
v_call: TRBV10-3
j_call: TRBJ1-5
clone_size: -
cdr3_aa: CAISESEQGRFGQPQHF

cdr3_length: 17
v_call: TRBV19
j_call: TRBJ2-5
clone_size: -
cdr3_aa: CASSMEGGHQGLETQYF

cdr3_length: 12
v_call: TRBV18
j_call: TRBJ2-7
clone_size: -
cdr3_aa: CASSPPTYEQYF

cdr3_length: 15
v_call: TRBV4-1
j_call: TRBJ1-1
clone_size: -
cdr3_aa: CASSLLTGVVTEAFF

cdr3_length: 14
v_call: TRBV11-2
j_call: TRBJ2-2
clone_size: -
cdr3_aa: CASSWTGNTGELFF

cdr3_length: 12
v_call: TRBV6-1
j_call: TRBJ2-5
clone_size: -
cdr3_aa: CASSEARETQYF

cdr3_length: 14
v_call: TRBV5-6
j_call: TRBJ2-3
clone_size: -
cdr3_aa: CASSLDRDTDTQYF

cdr3_length: 15
v_call: TRBV25-1
j_call: TRBJ1-5
clone_size: once
cdr3_aa: CASSEGGGSNQPQHF

cdr3_length: 15
v_call: TRBV10-3
j_call: TRBJ2-5
clone_size: -
cdr3_aa: CAISASGGTQETQYF

cdr3_length: 13
v_call: TRBV6-6
j_call: TRBJ2-5
clone_size: -
cdr3_aa: CASSYSRQETQYF

cdr3_length: 15
v_call: TRBV5-4
j_call: TRBJ2-7
clone_size: -
cdr3_aa: CASRLTSGGFYEQYF

cdr3_length: 14
v_call: TRBV7-9
j_call: TRBJ1-2
clone_size: -
cdr3_aa: CASSYFDRGDGYTF

cdr3_length: 14
v_call: TRBV9
j_call: TRBJ1-1
clone_size: -
cdr3_aa: CASSVVTRDTEAFF

cdr3_length: 14
v_call: TRBV9
j_call: TRBJ2-1
clone_size: -
cdr3_aa: CASSVGPSSNEQFF

cdr3_length: 14
v_call: TRBV28
j_call: TRBJ2-3
clone_size: -
cdr3_aa: CASNTGRGTDTQYF

cdr3_length: 15
v_call: TRBV25-1
j_call: TRBJ2-5
clone_size: -
cdr3_aa: CASSEWGRGGETQYF

cdr3_length: 11
v_call: TRBV19
j_call: TRBJ2-5
clone_size: -
cdr3_aa: CASRAEGTQYF

cdr3_length: 16
v_call: TRBV4-2
j_call: TRBJ1-1
clone_size: -
cdr3_aa: CASSHDRNTMNTEAFF

cdr3_length: 14
v_call: TRBV2
j_call: TRBJ1-5
clone_size: -
cdr3_aa: CATSDRGRGQPQHF

cdr3_length: 15
v_call: TRBV14
j_call: TRBJ1-4
clone_size: -
cdr3_aa: CASSRETGGFKKLFF

cdr3_length: 15
v_call: TRBV7-2
j_call: TRBJ2-5
clone_size: -
cdr3_aa: CASSLDSGLQETQYF

cdr3_length: 15
v_call: TRBV4-3
j_call: TRBJ2-7
clone_size: -
cdr3_aa: CASSQDRHLAYEQYF

cdr3_length: 15
v_call: TRBV30
j_call: TRBJ2-5
clone_size: -
cdr3_aa: CAWSGVAGGLEAQYF

cdr3_length: 14
v_call: TRBV6-4
j_call: TRBJ2-3
clone_size: few
cdr3_aa: CASRDTGGEDTQYF

cdr3_length: 17
v_call: TRBV6-1
j_call: TRBJ2-1
clone_size: -
cdr3_aa: CASSEIRRPGGGDEQFF

cdr3_length: 16
v_call: TRBV7-9
j_call: TRBJ1-6
clone_size: -
cdr3_aa: CASSLSAGGEDSPLHF

cdr3_length: 14
v_call: TRBV7-9
j_call: TRBJ2-1
clone_size: -
cdr3_aa: CASSLGQGWNEQFF